This record looks at one T cell receptor beta chain sequence and its context. Its antigen is not known. The source of the sample is a study of human T cells and chemical hapten exposure. Study at large: Read at 6 days, the patch tests placed 0.01% DPC on the upper back. Study results and limitations: TCRs above 1 in 1000 frequency stayed constant with DPC sensitization. In comparison with controls, expanded TCRs gave rise to a significantly larger number of large CDR3 similarity clusters.

Per the germline V gene, CDR1 is SEHNR and CDR2 is FQNEAQ (reference sequence). V was pared by 2 bases and J by 0 bases, with 16 bases between. The length of the CDR3 is 17 residues. This sample's time point: pre-sensitization, week 0. Treatment noted: therapeutic diphenylcyclopropenone sensitization with weekly scalp DPC. It was the library that attached unique molecular identifiers to individual cDNA molecules. Via MiXCR, TCRdb re-called the RACE reads, giving one row per CDR3 protein. The sample lists fewer than 300,000 distinct CDR3 sequences; 7.5% to 9% were seen once. Sequenced here: whole blood, sampled in connection with sensitization to the hapten diphenylcyclopropenone (DPC). This TCR was sampled from a man between 18 and 35 years old with alopecia areata. Some clones in this sample may be carry-over from other donors' samples. This chain uses TRBV7-9 with TRBJ2-5, with D maybe TRBD1 (5 bases). This CDR3 reads CASSLTVSPGHQETQYF. DNA for the CDR3: TGTGCCAGCAGCTTAACGGTTTCCCCAGGGCACCAAGAGACCCAGTACTTC.